This T cell receptor (beta chain) was observed in a study of blood T cell repertoires in COVID-19. Study information: The study drew acute and convalescent COVID-19 samples from the United States, Italy and Spain. PBMCs, B-cell-depleted T cells, or T cells provided the cDNA or gDNA that made up the material.

In the authors' workflow: Amplification of reference gene primers was used by the study to estimate nucleated cell counts. Method: immunoSEQ multiplex PCR; TCRdb's copy keeps in-frame clones and lacks some. That table furnishes V, J and clone size, whereas the DNA furnished D and trimming. The sample contains about 62,000 clones, approximately 86% of which appear only once. The sample taken for sequencing was peripheral blood. The sequence was collected from a man between 65 and 85 years old with acute or convalescent COVID-19.

CDR3 DNA: TGTGCCAGCACCAGGGACAATTTAAGGAATTCACCCCTCCACTTT. As protein: CASTRDNLRNSPLHF. The rearrangement uses TRBV6-5 and TRBJ1-6, with D perhaps TRBD1 (6 bases). Trimming cost V 7 bases and J 7 bases, with 17 bases left between them. The CDR3 is 15 amino acids. Per the germline V gene, CDR1 is MNHEY and CDR2 is SVGAGI.